The clone carrying this T cell receptor (beta chain) has a handful of counts. The antigen is unknown. This sample is part of a study of cytomegalovirus exposure and HLA in healthy donors. Across the study: The roughly 110 validation repertoires matched the 650 to 850 first-cohort repertoires in platform, a later analysis reported. Study-wide findings and caveats: Cytomegalovirus status was reportedly diagnosed by the classifier with high specificity and sensitivity. Investigators reported over 150 TCR beta chains as tied to cytomegalovirus.

This table comes from immunoSEQ multiplex PCR, and its TCRdb copy is limited to in-frame clones, with some not included. Of roughly 200,000 clones listed, around nine tenths were seen once; the top ten hold 7.2%. Trimming pared 4 bases from V and 0 bases from J, leaving 7 bases between. The germline gives CDR1 SGHDN, CDR2 FVKESK. The CDR3 contains 13 residues. V usage is TRBV14 and J usage is TRBJ2-7; D remains ambiguous. The source material was PBMCs. The TCR comes from a man younger than 40 in good health and CMV-seropositive. CDR3 sequence (DNA): TGTGCCAGCAGCCTCAGGAGCTCCTACGAGCAGTACTTC. Protein sequence: CASSLRSSYEQYF.